This TCR beta chain was sequenced in a study of blood T cell repertoires in COVID-19. Method: immunoSEQ multiplex PCR; TCRdb's copy keeps in-frame clones and lacks some. Of about 250,000 clones in the sample, roughly 85% were seen once. J lost 7 bases, V lost 5 bases, and 10 bases had no gene match. Germline CDR1 is MNHEY and CDR2 is SVGEGT. There are 15 residues in the CDR3. Grouping used clinical history reported by participants in a survey and questionnaire. The sample consisted of PBMCs or T cells enriched from blood (not recorded which). This receptor was obtained from a woman in her forties or fifties with acute COVID-19. The chain employs TRBV6-2 or TRBV6-3 and TRBJ1-5; the match to TRBD1 covers 8 bases. The CDR3, as DNA: TGTGCCAGCAGTCATCCAGGGGGCACGGGACAGCCCCAGCATTTT. It translates to CASSHPGGTGQPQHF.